This TCR beta chain was captured by sequencing in a study of T cells in Graves' hyperthyroidism and ophthalmopathy (dated by TCRdb to the late 2010s). Describing the broader study: Peripheral blood samples were taken at initial diagnosis, before any treatment was given. To identify TCR V-J signatures that set the groups apart, the researchers used a discovery cohort of 95 to 100 patients, made up of fewer than 50 with Graves' ophthalmopathy and about 60 with stable Graves' hyperthyroidism. Prospective prediction of ophthalmopathy was tested in an independent validation cohort of 18 to 20 hyperthyroidism patients and 17 patients who later progressed to ophthalmopathy. The approximately 98 discovery patients were randomly divided into training and test sets at a 7:3 ratio. The study also compared thyroid tissue and blood T-cell repertoires from roughly 6 Graves' hyperthyroidism patients. After blood sampling, hyperthyroidism patients were treated with methimazole at a starting dose of 30 mg daily, and ophthalmopathy patients were treated with high-dose intravenous methylprednisolone. TCR Vbeta CDR3 sequencing of some 140 peripheral blood samples (over 40 ophthalmopathy, 70 to 85 hyperthyroidism and 17 progressor patients) is reported in the paper. Overall results and qualifications from the work: In cross-validation, a model built on a 13 V-J signature told ophthalmopathy apart from stable hyperthyroidism with approximately 91% sensitivity and approximately 84% specificity, and in testing the same model reached 80%/75%. During validation, the model predicted progression to ophthalmopathy a median of roughly 7.1 months ahead of onset, with almost 71% sensitivity and under 85% specificity. Sample size was not statistically predetermined, and blinding of investigators to group allocation was not performed. Blood samples also contained most of the expanded thyroid clonotypes (frequency above 0.001), which suggests that blood repertoires may reflect thyroid immune responses.

The TCR beta CDR3 regions were amplified from RNA transcripts. A first-round RT-PCR of the TCR CDR3 used the HTBI primer set with the Qiagen OneStep RT-PCR kit. Libraries were constructed in a second round of multiplex PCR, after which size selection and purification were performed. Libraries were sequenced paired-end with 100 bp reads on an Illumina HiSeq2000. The paper's processing steps were these. Raw data were processed with SOAPnuke, discarding reads with adapters, uncalled bases, mean Phred below 15, or no exact constant-primer or identifier match. High-quality paired reads were merged with COPE v1.2.5, and unique nucleotide sequences were defined as clonotypes. MiTCR v1.1 was used to align the clonotypes against IMGT TRBV, TRBD and TRBJ reference segments. Analysis was restricted to V-J combinations with a frequency above 0.0001, which covered roughly 99% of repertoires. The TCS score was defined as F50 (clonal expansion) divided by E x V (chaos), with BLOSUM62-based TCRdist calculated between CDR3 peptides within each V-J. Welch's t-statistics and random forest reduced roughly 540 V-J features to 10 to 15, which were used in a naive Bayes classifier (R e1071). Thyroid-blood repertoire similarity was quantified with the Morisita-Horn index. TCRdb reprocessing: public reads trimmed at Q25 with fastp, clones called with MiXCR, in-frame beta chains kept. All rows with the same CDR3 protein become a single entry with the most common DNA and genes. None of the V and J calls come from the authors' own analysis; TCRdb made them. The sample table holds 550,000 to 700,000 distinct CDR3 sequences, of which under 15% were seen once. Of the sample, 4.3% falls within the top ten clones.

In this sample, this clonotype turned up a few times. There is no known antigen for this receptor. The input lacks base qualities; no much larger clone sits a single base away. Moderately to severely active disease, a Clinical Activity Score of at least 3, a NOSPECS grade of at least 4, and a duration under 3 months were present in ophthalmopathy patients. The study excluded patients with uncontrolled infections, other autoimmune diseases, pregnancy or lactation. Diagnoses were established on the basis of clinical symptoms, serum thyroxine and TRAb, thyroid ultrasound, and orbital computed tomography. PBMCs were isolated from 8 to 10 ml of fresh peripheral blood by Ficoll-Paque density gradient centrifugation. Total RNA was extracted using Trizol reagent, and RNA quality was assessed on an Agilent 2100 Bioanalyzer. The germline V gene gives CDR1 as SGHAT and CDR2 as FQNNGV. V has 5 bases trimmed and J has 10 bases trimmed; junction bases matching no gene number 13. Its CDR3 holds 15 amino acids, cysteine through phenylalanine. Only the CDR3 portion is preserved as DNA: 45 bases, with reading frame beginning at the first base.

The receptor chain draws on TRBV11-2 and TRBJ2-5; 10 central nucleotides agree with TRBD2. The TCR sequence derives from a woman aged 40 to 49 with Graves' ophthalmopathy. The sample was blood. The DNA sequence is TGTGCCAGCAGCGGGTTAGCGGGAGGCCGGAGGGACCAGTACTTC. The resulting protein is CASSGLAGGRRDQYF.